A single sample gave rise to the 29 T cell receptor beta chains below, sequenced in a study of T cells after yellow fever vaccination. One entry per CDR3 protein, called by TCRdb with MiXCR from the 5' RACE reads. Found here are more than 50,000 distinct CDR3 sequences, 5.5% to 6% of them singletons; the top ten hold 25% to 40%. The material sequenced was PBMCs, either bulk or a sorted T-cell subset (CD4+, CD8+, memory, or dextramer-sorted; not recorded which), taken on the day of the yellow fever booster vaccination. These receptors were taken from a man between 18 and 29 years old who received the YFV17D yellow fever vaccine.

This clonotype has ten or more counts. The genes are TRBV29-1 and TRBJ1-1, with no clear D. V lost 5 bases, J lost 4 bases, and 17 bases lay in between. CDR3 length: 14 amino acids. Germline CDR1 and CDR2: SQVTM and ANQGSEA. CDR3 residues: CSVRVNMVITEAFF. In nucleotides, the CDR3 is TGCAGCGTTCGAGTCAATATGGTGATCACTGAAGCTTTCTTT.

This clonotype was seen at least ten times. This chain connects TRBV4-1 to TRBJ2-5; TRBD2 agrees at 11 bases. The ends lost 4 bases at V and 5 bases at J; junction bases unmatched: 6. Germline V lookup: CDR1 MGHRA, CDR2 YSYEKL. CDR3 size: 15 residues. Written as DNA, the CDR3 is TGCGCCAGCAGCCCCCTAGCGGGGGGTGTGGAGACCCAGTACTTC. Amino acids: CASSPLAGGVETQYF.

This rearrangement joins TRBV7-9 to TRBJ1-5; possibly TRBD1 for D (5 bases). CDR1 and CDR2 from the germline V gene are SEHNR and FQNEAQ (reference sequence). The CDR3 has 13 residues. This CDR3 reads CASERGGNQPQHF. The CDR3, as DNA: TGTGCGTCCGAGAGGGGAGGGAATCAGCCCCAGCATTTT.

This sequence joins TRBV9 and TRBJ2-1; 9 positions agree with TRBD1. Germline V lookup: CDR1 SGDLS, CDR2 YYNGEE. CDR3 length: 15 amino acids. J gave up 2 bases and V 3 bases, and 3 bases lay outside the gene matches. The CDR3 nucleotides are TGTGCCAGCAGCGACCGGGACAGGGCCTACAATGAGCAGTTCTTC. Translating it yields CASSDRDRAYNEQFF.

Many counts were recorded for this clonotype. The chain's CDR3 is CAIRAGGSTDTQYF. The CDR3 nucleotides read TGTGCCATCAGAGCAGGGGGTAGCACAGATACGCAGTATTTT. The chain has TRBV10-3 and TRBJ2-3; 7 nucleotides match TRBD1. The CDR3 is made up of 14 amino acids. Germline CDR1 ENHRY, CDR2 SYGVKD. With V trimmed by 6 bases and J by 0 bases, 3 bases remained unmatched.

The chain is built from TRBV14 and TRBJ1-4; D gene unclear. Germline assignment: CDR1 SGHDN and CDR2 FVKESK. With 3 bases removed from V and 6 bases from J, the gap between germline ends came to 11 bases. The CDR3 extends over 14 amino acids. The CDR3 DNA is TGTGCCAGCAGCCATTGGGGAGAAGATGAAAAACTGTTTTTT. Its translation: CASSHWGEDEKLFF. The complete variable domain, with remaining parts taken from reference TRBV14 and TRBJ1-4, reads EAGVTQFPSHSVIEKGQTVTLRCDPISGHDNLYWYRRVMGKEIKFLLHFVKESKQDESGMPNNRFLAERTGGTYSTLKVQPAELEDSGVYFCASSHWGEDEKLFFGSGTQLSVL.

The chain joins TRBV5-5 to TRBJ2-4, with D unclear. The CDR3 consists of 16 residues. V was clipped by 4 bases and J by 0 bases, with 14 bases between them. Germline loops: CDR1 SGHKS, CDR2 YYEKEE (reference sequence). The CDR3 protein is CASSPVAALAKNIQYF. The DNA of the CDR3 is TGTGCCAGCAGCCCCGTTGCCGCTCTAGCCAAAAACATTCAGTACTTC.

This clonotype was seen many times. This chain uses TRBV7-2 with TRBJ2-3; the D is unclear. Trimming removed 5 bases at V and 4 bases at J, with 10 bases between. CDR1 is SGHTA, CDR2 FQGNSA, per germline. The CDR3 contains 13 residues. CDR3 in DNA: TGTGCCAGCAGCGTAGAAGCACCAGATACGCAGTATTTT. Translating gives CASSVEAPDTQYF.

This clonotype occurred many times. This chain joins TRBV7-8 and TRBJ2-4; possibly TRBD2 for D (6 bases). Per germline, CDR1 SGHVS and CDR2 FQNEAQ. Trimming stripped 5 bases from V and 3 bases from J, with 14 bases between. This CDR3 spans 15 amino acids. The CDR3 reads CASSPRLVGKNIQYF. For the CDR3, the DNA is TGTGCCAGCAGCCCAAGACTAGTAGGCAAAAACATTCAGTACTTC.

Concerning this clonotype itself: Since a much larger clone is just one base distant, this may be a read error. CDR3 region: CASSFIEGKQETQYF. The CDR3 region has the DNA TGTGCCAGCAGCTTTATTGAGGGGAAGCAAGAGACCCAGTACTTC. The rearrangement uses TRBV7-9 and TRBJ2-5; D tentatively reads TRBD1 or TRBD2 (5 bases each). CDR1 and CDR2 (germline): SEHNR, FQNEAQ (reference sequence). Deletions cut 3 bases from V and 2 bases from J, with 13 bases between. The CDR3 spans 15 residues.

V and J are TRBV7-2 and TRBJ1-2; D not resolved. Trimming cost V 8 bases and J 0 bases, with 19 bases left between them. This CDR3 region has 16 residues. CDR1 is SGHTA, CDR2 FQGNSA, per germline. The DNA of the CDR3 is TGTGCCAGCGCGAAGATACCGGGAATCTCTAACTATGGCTACACCTTC. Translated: CASAKIPGISNYGYTF.

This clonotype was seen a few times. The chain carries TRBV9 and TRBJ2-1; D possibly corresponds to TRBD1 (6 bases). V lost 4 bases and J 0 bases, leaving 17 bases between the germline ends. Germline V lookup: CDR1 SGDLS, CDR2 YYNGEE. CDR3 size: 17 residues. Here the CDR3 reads CASSHTRRTASYNEQFF. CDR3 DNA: TGTGCCAGCAGCCATACCCGCCGGACAGCCTCCTACAATGAGCAGTTCTTC. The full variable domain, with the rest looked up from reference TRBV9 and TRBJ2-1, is DSGVTQTPKHLITATGQRVTLRCSPRSGDLSVYWYQQSLDQGLQFLIQYYNGEERAKGNILERFSAQQFPDLHSELNLSSLELGDSALYFCASSHTRRTASYNEQFFGPGTRLTVL.

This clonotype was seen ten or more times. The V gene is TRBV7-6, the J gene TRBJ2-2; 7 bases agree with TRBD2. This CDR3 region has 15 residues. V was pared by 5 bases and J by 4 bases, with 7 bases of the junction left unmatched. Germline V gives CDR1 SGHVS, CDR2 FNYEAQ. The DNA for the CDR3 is TGTGCCAGCAGCGCTCGGGGGGTCCCCACCGGGGAGCTGTTTTTT. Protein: CASSARGVPTGELFF.

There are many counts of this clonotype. The CDR3 is CASSQTREGMTEAFF. DNA for the CDR3: TGTGCCAGCAGCCAGACCCGGGAGGGAATGACTGAAGCTTTCTTT. The chain joins TRBV4-2 to TRBJ1-1; D gene uncertain. V was cut by 3 bases and J by 5 bases, with 16 bases left in between. CDR3 length: 15 amino acids. Germline V gene sequence: CDR1 LGHNA, CDR2 YNFKEQ.

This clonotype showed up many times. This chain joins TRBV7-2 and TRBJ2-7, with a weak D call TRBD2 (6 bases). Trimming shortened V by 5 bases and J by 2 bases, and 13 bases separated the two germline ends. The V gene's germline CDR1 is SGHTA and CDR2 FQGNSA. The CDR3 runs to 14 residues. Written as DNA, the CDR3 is TGTGCCAGCAGCCGGCCGGGGGTAGCCTACGAGCAGTACTTC. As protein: CASSRPGVAYEQYF.

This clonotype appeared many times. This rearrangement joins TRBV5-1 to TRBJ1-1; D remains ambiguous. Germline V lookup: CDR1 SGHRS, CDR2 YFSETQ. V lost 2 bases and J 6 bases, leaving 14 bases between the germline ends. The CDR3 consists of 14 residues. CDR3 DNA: TGCGCCAGCAGCTTAAACCAAAGCCCCGCTGAAGCTTTCTTT. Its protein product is CASSLNQSPAEAFF.

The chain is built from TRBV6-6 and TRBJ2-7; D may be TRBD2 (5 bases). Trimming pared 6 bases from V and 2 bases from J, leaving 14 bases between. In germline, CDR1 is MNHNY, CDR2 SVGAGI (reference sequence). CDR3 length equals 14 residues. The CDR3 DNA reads TGTGCCAGCAGGCCAACTAGGGTCGCCTACGAGCAGTACTTC. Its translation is CASRPTRVAYEQYF.

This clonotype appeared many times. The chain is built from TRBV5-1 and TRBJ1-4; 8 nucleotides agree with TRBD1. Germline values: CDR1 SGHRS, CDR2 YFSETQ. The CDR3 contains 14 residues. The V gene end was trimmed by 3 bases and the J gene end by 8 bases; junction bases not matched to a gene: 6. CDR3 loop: CASSSADRDEKLFF. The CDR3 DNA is TGCGCCAGCAGCTCGGCGGACAGGGACGAAAAACTGTTTTTT.

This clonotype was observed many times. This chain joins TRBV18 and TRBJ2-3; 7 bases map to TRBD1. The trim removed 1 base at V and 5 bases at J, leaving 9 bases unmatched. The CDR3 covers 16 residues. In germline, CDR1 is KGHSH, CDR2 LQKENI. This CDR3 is CASSPLIARGIDTQYF. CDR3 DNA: TGTGCCAGCTCACCACTTATCGCCAGGGGGATAGATACGCAGTATTTT.

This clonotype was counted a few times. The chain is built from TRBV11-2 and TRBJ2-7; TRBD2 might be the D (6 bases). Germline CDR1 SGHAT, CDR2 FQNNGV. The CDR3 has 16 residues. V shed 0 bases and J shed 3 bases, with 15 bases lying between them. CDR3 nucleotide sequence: TGTGCCAGCAGCTTAGATGGGACGGGAGTTAACTACGAGCAGTACTTC. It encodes CASSLDGTGVNYEQYF. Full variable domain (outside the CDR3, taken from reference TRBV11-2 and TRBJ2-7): EAGVAQSPRYKIIEKRQSVAFWCNPISGHATLYWYQQILGQGPKLLIQFQNNGVVDDSQLPKDRFSAERLKGVDSTLKIQPAKLEDSAVYLCASSLDGTGVNYEQYFGPGTRLTVT.

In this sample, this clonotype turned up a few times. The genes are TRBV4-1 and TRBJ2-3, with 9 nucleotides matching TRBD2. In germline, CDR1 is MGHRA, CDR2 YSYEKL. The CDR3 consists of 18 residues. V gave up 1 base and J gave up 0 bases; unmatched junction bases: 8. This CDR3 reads CASSQVGSGGSSTDTQYF. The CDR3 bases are TGCGCCAGCAGCCAAGTAGGTAGCGGGGGCTCTAGCACAGATACGCAGTATTTT.

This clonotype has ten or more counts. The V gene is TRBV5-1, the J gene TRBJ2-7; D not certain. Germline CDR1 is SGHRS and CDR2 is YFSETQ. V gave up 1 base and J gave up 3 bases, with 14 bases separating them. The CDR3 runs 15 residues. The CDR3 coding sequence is TGCGCCAGCAGCTTGTTTACGTCGGAGTTCTACGAGCAGTACTTC. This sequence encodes CASSLFTSEFYEQYF.

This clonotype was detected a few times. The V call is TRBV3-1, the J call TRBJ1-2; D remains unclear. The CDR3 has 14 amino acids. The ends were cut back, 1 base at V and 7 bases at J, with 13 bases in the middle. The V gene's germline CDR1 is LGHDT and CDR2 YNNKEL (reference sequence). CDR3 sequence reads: CASSQGSRFIGYTF. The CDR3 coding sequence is TGTGCCAGCAGCCAAGGATCCCGATTCATTGGCTACACCTTC.

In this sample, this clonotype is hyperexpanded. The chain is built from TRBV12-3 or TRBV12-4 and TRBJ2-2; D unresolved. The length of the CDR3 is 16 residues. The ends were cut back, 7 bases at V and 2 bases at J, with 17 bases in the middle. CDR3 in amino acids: CASTHLRNINTGELFF. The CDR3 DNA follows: TGTGCCAGCACACACCTTCGGAACATCAACACCGGGGAGCTGTTTTTT.

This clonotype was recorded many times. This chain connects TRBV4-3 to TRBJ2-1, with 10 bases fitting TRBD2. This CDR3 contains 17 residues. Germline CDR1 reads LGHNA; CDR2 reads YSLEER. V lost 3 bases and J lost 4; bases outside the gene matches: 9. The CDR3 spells CASSQTVAGGLYNEQFF. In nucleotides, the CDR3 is TGCGCCAGCAGCCAGACCGTAGCGGGGGGCTTGTACAATGAGCAGTTCTTC.

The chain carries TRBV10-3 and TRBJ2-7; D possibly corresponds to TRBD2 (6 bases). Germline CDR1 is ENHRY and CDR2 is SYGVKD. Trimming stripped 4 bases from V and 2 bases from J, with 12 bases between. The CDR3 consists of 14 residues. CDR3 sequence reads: CAISGGLATYEQYF. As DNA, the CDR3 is TGTGCCATCAGTGGCGGCCTAGCGACCTACGAGCAGTACTTC.

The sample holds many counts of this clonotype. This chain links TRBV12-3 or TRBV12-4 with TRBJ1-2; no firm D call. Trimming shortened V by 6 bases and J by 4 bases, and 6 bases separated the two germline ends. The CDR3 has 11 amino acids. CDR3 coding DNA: TGTGCCAGCAGCGACGTCTATGGCTACACCTTC. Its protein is CASSDVYGYTF.

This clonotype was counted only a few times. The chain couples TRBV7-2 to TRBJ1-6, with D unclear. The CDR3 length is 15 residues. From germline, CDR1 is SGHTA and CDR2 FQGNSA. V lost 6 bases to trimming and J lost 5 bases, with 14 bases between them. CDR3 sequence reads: CASSQGDGNNSPLHF. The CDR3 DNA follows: TGTGCCAGCAGTCAAGGTGACGGTAATAATTCACCCCTCCACTTT.

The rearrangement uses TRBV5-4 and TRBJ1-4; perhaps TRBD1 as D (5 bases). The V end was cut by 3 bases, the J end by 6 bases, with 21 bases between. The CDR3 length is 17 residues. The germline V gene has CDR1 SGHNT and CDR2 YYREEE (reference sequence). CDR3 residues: CASSSHDWGLGDEKLFF. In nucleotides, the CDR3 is TGTGCCAGCAGCTCCCACGATTGGGGACTTGGTGATGAAAAACTGTTTTTT.